Each of the 11 T cell receptor beta chains below was sequenced from the same sample in a study of OX40 agonist ivuxolimab in advanced cancers. The protocol was immunoSEQ multiplex PCR, while the TCRdb copy is restricted to in-frame clones and leaves out a portion. Counted here are around 60,000 clones, approximately 90% occurring once; the ten biggest clones make up around 2.8%. The sample in question was CD4+ or CD8+ T cells sorted from blood, obtained in a trial of the OX40 agonist ivuxolimab. The receptors derive from an adult with an advanced solid tumor such as melanoma, head and neck, liver or kidney cancer.

The V and J genes are TRBV30 and TRBJ2-5; 9 nucleotides agree with TRBD2. CDR3 size: 18 residues. The germline gives CDR1 GTSNPN, CDR2 SVGIG (reference sequence). Unmatched junction bases numbered 16, after V lost 0 bases and J lost 5 bases. CDR3 amino acids: CAWSVRRGSGSQQETQYF. The CDR3 DNA follows: TGTGCCTGGAGTGTACGTCGAGGTAGCGGGAGTCAGCAGGAGACCCAGTACTTC.

The chain combines TRBV6-6 with TRBJ2-7, with D perhaps given as TRBD1 or TRBD2 (6 bases each). V lost 4 bases to trimming and J lost 3 bases, with 10 bases between them. The CDR3 is made up of 13 amino acids. In germline, CDR1 is MNHNY, CDR2 SVGAGI (reference sequence). The CDR3 nucleotides are TGTGCCAGCAGTTTGGAGGGGGTCTACGAGCAGTACTTC. It translates to CASSLEGVYEQYF.

This rearrangement joins TRBV18 to TRBJ2-3; D perhaps matches TRBD1 (6 bases). The CDR3 runs 15 residues. CDR1 and CDR2 from the germline V gene are KGHSH and LQKENI. V was clipped by 3 bases and J by 0 bases, with 10 bases between them. The CDR3 reads CASSPPRGSTDTQYF. DNA for the CDR3: TGTGCCAGCTCACCGCCCAGGGGAAGCACAGATACGCAGTATTTT.

The rearrangement links TRBV7-2 to TRBJ2-7, with TRBD1 matching over 8 bases. Germline lookup yields CDR1 SGHTA and CDR2 FQGNSA. CDR3 length: 15 amino acids. The V and J ends lost 6 bases and 5 bases, in that order; junction bases with no gene match: 12. In DNA, the CDR3 is TGTGCCAGCAGAGGGGACAGGAACTCCCTACACGAGCAGTACTTC. Amino acids: CASRGDRNSLHEQYF. The full variable domain, its missing parts supplied by reference TRBV7-2 and TRBJ2-7, is GAGVSQSPSNKVTEKGKDVELRCDPISGHTALYWYRQSLGQGLEFLIYFQGNSAPDKSGLPSDRFSAERTGGSVSTLTIQRTQQEDSAVYLCASRGDRNSLHEQYFGPGTRLTVT.

J is TRBJ2-1 and V is TRBV6-6; 8 bases agree with TRBD2. The junction had 10 bases not matched to a gene; V was cut back by 11 bases and J by 4 bases. CDR3 length: 14 residues. CDR1 and CDR2 (germline): MNHNY, SVGAGI (reference sequence). The CDR3 protein is CAGKRSGEYNEQFF. The CDR3 nucleotides are TGTGCCGGAAAGCGTAGCGGGGAATACAATGAGCAGTTCTTC.

The chain recombines TRBV18 with TRBJ2-1; tentatively, D is TRBD2 (7 bases). V was shortened by 0 bases and J by 8 bases, with 11 bases between the two germline ends. The CDR3 contains 14 residues. Germline V CDR1 and CDR2: KGHSH, LQKENI. In nucleotides, the CDR3 is TGTGCCAGCTCACCACCCTCGGGGGGCGATGAGCAGTTCTTC. This translates into CASSPPSGGDEQFF.

The V and J genes are TRBV6-5 and TRBJ1-1, with unresolved D. The germline gives CDR1 MNHEY, CDR2 SVGAGI. V lost 4 bases and J 1 base, leaving 10 bases between the germline ends. The CDR3 consists of 14 residues. CDR3: CASSFGYGNTEAFF. CDR3 in DNA: TGTGCCAGCAGTTTTGGATACGGGAACACTGAAGCTTTCTTT.

The chain has TRBV11-1 and TRBJ2-2, with 10 nucleotides matching TRBD1. After removal of 5 bases from V and 2 bases from J, the junction contained 5 bases not matched to a gene. The length of the CDR3 is 16 residues. The germline CDR1 and CDR2 sequences are SGHAT and FQDESV (reference sequence). CDR3 amino acids: CASSPGDRGNTGELFF. CDR3 DNA: TGTGCCAGCAGCCCTGGGGACAGGGGAAACACCGGGGAGCTGTTTTTT.

The V call is TRBV27, the J call TRBJ1-5; 7 bases are a match to TRBD1. Trimming at V came to 5 bases and at J to 4 bases, leaving 5 bases not matched to a gene. This CDR3 is built from 14 residues. CDR1 is MNHEY, CDR2 SMNVEV, per germline (reference sequence). In nucleotides, the CDR3 is TGTGCCAGCAGTAAAGGGACAGATAATCAGCCCCAGCATTTT. It encodes CASSKGTDNQPQHF.

The chain joins TRBV2 to TRBJ2-5, with a weak D call TRBD1 (6 bases). Germline lookup yields CDR1 SNHLY and CDR2 FYNNEI. This CDR3 has 14 amino acids. Deletions cut 0 bases from V and 2 bases from J, with 7 bases between. The CDR3 bases are TGTGCCAGCAGTGAAGCCCAGGGGCAAGAGACCCAGTACTTC. This sequence encodes CASSEAQGQETQYF.

About this clone itself: The same CDR3 can be traced to other DNA sequences in this sample. This chain connects TRBV5-6 to TRBJ2-7, with 13 bases matching TRBD2. V lost 4 bases and J lost 3; bases outside the gene matches: 4. CDR3 length: 15 amino acids. The germline CDR1 and CDR2 sequences are SGHDT and YYEEEE. The CDR3 is CASSPGLAGYYEQYF. CDR3 nucleotides: TGTGCCAGCAGCCCGGGACTAGCGGGATACTACGAGCAGTACTTC. The variable domain in full, with the rest retrieved from reference TRBV5-6 and TRBJ2-7, is DAGVTQSPTHLIKTRGQQVTLRCSPKSGHDTVSWYQQALGQGPQFIFQYYEEEERQRGNFPDRFSGHQFPNYSSELNVNALLLGDSALYLCASSPGLAGYYEQYFGPGTRLTVT.